This T cell receptor beta chain is drawn from a study of vaccination effects on CD4 cells after COVID-19. Assay used: immunoSEQ multiplex PCR; TCRdb lists only in-frame clones, some missing. The sample holds tens of thousands of clones; around 72% are singletons and the top ten take over 15%. Turning to this clone: Its antigen is still unknown.

Antigen-specific CD4+ T cell clonotypes were called by their expansion after viral peptide-pool culture in ViraFEST. Following an approximately eleven-day culture, CD4+ T cells were purified. Infection dated between March and December 2020, before the Alpha, Beta and Delta variants reached the United States. This sequence originates from a human donor who had a prior SARS-CoV-2 infection. Here the sequenced sample was CD4+ T cells from PBMCs cultured with HCoV-NL63 spike peptides, taken before COVID-19 vaccination.

CDR3 amino acids: CASSNHRTGNREQYF. CDR3 nucleotides: TGTGCCAGCAGCAATCATCGGACAGGCAATAGAGAGCAATACTTC. The chain carries TRBV21-1 and TRBJ2-7; the table assigns TRBD1, which was not confirmed against the DNA. TRBV21-1 is designated a pseudogene. CDR3 length: 15 amino acids.